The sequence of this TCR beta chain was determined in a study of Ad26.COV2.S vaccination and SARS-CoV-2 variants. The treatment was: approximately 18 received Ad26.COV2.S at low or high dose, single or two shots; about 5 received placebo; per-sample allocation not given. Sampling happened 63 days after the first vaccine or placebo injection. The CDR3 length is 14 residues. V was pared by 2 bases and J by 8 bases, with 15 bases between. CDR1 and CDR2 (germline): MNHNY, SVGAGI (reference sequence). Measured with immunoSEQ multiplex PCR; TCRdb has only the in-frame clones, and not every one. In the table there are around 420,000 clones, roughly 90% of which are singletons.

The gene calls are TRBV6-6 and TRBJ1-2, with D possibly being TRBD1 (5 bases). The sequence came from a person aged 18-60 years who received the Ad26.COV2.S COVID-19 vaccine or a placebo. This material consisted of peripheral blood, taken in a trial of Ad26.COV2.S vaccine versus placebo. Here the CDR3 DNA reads TGTGCCAGCAGTTACGGGGGAAGAGATTCGGGCTACACCTTC. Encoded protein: CASSYGGRDSGYTF.